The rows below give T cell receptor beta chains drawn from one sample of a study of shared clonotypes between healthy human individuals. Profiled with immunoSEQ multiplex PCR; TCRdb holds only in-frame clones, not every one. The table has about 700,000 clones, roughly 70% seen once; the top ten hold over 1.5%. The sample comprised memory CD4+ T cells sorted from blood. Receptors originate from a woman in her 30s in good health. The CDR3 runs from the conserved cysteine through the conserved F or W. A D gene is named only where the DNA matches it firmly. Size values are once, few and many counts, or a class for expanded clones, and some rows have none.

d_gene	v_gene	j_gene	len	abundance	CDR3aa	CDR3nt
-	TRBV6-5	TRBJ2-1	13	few	CASRMDSGNEQFF	TGTGCCAGCAGGATGGACAGCGGCAATGAGCAGTTCTTC
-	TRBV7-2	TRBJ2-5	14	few	CASSRATAQETQYF	TGTGCCAGCAGCCGCGCCACTGCCCAAGAGACCCAGTACTTC
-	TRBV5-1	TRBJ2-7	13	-	CASSHTGDYEQYF	TGCGCCAGCAGCCATACAGGAGACTACGAGCAGTACTTC
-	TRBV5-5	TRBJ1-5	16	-	CASSLGVQGENQPQHF	TGTGCCAGCAGCTTGGGTGTACAGGGTGAAAATCAGCCCCAGCATTTT
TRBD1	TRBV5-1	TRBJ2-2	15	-	CASSFRTGDVGELFF	TGCGCCAGCAGCTTCAGGACAGGGGACGTCGGGGAGCTGTTTTTT
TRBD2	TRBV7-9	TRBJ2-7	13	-	CASSQTSDYEQYF	TGTGCCAGCAGCCAGACTAGCGACTACGAGCAGTACTTC
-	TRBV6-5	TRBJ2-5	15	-	CASSYYGAGGETQYF	TGTGCCAGCAGTTACTATGGGGCGGGTGGGGAGACCCAGTACTTC
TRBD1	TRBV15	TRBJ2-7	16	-	CATSLRSGQVNYEQYF	TGTGCCACCAGCCTCCGTTCGGGACAGGTGAACTACGAGCAGTACTTC
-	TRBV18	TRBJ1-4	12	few	CASSGSNEKLFF	TGTGCCAGCTCGGGAAGTAATGAAAAACTGTTTTTT
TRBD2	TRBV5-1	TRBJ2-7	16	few	CASSPTGLAGVYEQYF	TGCGCCAGCAGCCCCACGGGACTAGCGGGAGTCTACGAGCAGTACTTC
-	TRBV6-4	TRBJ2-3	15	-	CASSDSAGSTDTQYF	TGTGCCAGCAGTGACTCTGCGGGAAGCACAGATACGCAGTATTTT
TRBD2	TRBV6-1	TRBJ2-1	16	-	CASSELMGLAYNEQFF	TGTGCCAGCAGTGAATTAATGGGACTAGCTTACAATGAGCAGTTCTTC
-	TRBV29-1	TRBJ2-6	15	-	CSARTLSSGANVLTF	TGCAGCGCTCGGACGCTGTCTTCTGGGGCCAACGTCCTGACTTTC
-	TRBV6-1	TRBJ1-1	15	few	CASSVVIGGGSKAFF	TGTGCCAGCAGTGTGGTTATAGGAGGGGGAAGCAAAGCTTTCTTT
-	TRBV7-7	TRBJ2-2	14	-	CASSATRNTGELFF	TGTGCCAGCAGCGCGACCAGGAACACCGGGGAGCTGTTTTTT
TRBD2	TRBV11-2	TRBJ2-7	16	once	CASSPRGTTRSYEQYF	TGTGCCAGCAGCCCACGCGGGACTACCCGGTCCTACGAGCAGTACTTC
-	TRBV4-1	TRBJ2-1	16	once	CASSQEGLQQYNEQFF	TGCGCCAGCAGCCAAGAAGGACTGCAACAATACAATGAGCAGTTCTTC
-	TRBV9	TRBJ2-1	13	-	CASSVGSYNEQFF	TGTGCCAGCAGCGTAGGATCCTACAATGAGCAGTTCTTC
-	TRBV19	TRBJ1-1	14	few	CASSIAALNTEAFF	TGTGCCAGTAGTATTGCAGCTCTGAACACTGAAGCTTTCTTT
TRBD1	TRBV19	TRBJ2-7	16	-	CASSPGGQGGMLEQYF	TGTGCCAGTAGTCCCGGGGGACAGGGGGGGATGTTGGAGCAGTACTTC
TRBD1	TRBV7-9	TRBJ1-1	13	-	CASSRDREAEAFF	TGTGCCAGCAGCCGAGACAGGGAGGCTGAAGCTTTCTTT
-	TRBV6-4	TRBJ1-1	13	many	CASRKQANTEAFF	TGTGCCAGCAGGAAACAGGCGAACACTGAAGCTTTCTTT
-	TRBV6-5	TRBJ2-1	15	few	CASSYSLERSNEQFF	TGTGCCAGCAGTTACTCGTTAGAGCGATCCAATGAGCAGTTCTTC
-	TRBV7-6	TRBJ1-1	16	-	CASSSRLGQVNTEAFF	TGTGCCAGCAGCTCTAGGTTAGGTCAGGTGAACACTGAAGCTTTCTTT
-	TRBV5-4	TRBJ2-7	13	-	CASSWGQGYEQYF	TGTGCCAGCAGCTGGGGGCAGGGATACGAGCAGTACTTC
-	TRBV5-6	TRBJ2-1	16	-	CASSPAPQSSYNEQFF	TGTGCCAGCAGCCCGGCTCCTCAATCCTCCTACAATGAGCAGTTCTTC
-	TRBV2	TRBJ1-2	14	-	CASSEGGANYGYTF	TGTGCCAGCAGTGAAGGGGGGGCGAACTATGGCTACACCTTC
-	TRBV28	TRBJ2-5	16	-	CASSFSVAPGQETQYF	TGTGCCAGCAGTTTTTCGGTCGCGCCGGGGCAAGAGACCCAGTACTTC
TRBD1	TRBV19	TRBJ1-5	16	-	CASSDAGGRSNQPQHF	TGTGCCAGTTCAGACGCAGGGGGCAGGAGCAATCAGCCCCAGCATTTT
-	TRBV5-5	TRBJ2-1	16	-	CASSLDGRGNDNEQFF	TGTGCCAGCAGCTTGGACGGGCGGGGAAACGACAATGAGCAGTTCTTC
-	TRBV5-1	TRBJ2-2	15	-	CATGLTAAISGELFF	TGCGCCACCGGCCTGACAGCCGCGATATCCGGGGAGCTGTTTTTT
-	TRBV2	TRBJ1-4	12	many	CASSERMTPLFF	TGTGCCAGCAGTGAACGTATGACACCCCTGTTTTTT
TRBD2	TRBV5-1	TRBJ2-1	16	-	CASSLVLREGPDEQFF	TGCGCCAGCAGCTTGGTTTTGCGGGAGGGCCCCGATGAGCAGTTCTTC
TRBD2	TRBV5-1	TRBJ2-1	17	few	CASSWDFKREGRNEQFF	TGCGCCAGCAGCTGGGACTTTAAGAGGGAGGGCCGAAATGAGCAGTTCTTC
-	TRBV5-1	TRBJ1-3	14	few	CASSVGTTGNTIYF	TGCGCCAGCAGCGTCGGGACAACTGGAAACACCATATATTTT
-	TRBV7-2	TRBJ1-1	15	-	CASSKRSGGWTEAFF	TGTGCCAGCAGCAAGAGGAGCGGAGGGTGGACTGAAGCTTTCTTT
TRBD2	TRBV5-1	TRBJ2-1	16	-	CASSPSGLAGVGEQFF	TGCGCCAGCAGCCCGTCGGGACTAGCGGGAGTTGGTGAGCAGTTCTTC
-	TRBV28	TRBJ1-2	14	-	CASSLFARGNGYTF	TGTGCCAGCAGTTTATTCGCACGGGGGAATGGCTACACCTTC
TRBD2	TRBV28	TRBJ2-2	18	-	CASSSPGTSGRWLEELFF	TGTGCCAGCAGTTCCCCCGGGACTAGCGGGAGATGGCTGGAGGAGCTGTTTTTT
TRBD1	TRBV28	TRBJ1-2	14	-	CASSPQGQPRGYTF	TGTGCCAGCAGTCCCCAGGGACAGCCACGGGGCTACACCTTC
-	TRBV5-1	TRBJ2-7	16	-	CASSLASAGKGGEQYF	TGCGCCAGCAGCTTAGCTTCAGCGGGCAAGGGGGGAGAGCAGTACTTC
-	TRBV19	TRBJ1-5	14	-	CASSRRATNQPQHF	TGTGCCAGTAGTCGACGGGCCACCAATCAGCCCCAGCATTTT
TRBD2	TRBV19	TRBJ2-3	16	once	CASSRKLAGVVDTQYF	TGTGCCAGTAGTAGAAAGCTAGCGGGAGTTGTAGATACGCAGTATTTT
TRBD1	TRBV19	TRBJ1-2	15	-	CASSAGQGEPYGYTF	TGTGCCAGTAGTGCCGGACAGGGGGAACCCTATGGCTACACCTTC
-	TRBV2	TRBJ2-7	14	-	CASTGTPSSYEQYF	TGTGCCAGCACCGGGACGCCGAGCTCCTACGAGCAGTACTTC
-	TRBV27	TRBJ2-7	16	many	CASSKRQGPTGYEQYF	TGTGCCAGCAGTAAACGCCAGGGGCCTACCGGATACGAGCAGTACTTC
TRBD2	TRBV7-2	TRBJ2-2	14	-	CASSQAGEFGELFF	TGTGCCAGCAGCCAAGCGGGAGAGTTCGGGGAGCTGTTTTTT
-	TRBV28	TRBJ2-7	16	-	CASSLRLGSVSFEQYF	TGTGCCAGCAGTTTACGTCTCGGGAGTGTGTCATTCGAGCAGTACTTC
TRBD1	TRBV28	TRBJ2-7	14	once	CASRAGTVRYEQYF	TGTGCCAGCAGGGCTGGGACAGTTCGATACGAGCAGTACTTC
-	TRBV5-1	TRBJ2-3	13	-	CASSLYSADTQYF	TGCGCCAGCAGCTTGTACAGCGCAGATACGCAGTATTTT
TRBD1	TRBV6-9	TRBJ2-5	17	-	CASSYTSRDREQETQYF	TGTGCCAGCAGTTATACCTCCCGGGACAGGGAGCAAGAGACCCAGTACTTC
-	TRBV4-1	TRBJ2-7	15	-	CASSQDWGAPYEQYF	TGCGCCAGCAGCCAAGATTGGGGGGCTCCCTACGAGCAGTACTTC
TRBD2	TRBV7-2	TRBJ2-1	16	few	CASSLGLAGGFNEQFF	TGTGCCAGCAGCTTAGGTCTAGCGGGAGGGTTCAATGAGCAGTTCTTC
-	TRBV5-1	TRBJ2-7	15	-	CASSLDQGNLYEQYF	TGCGCCAGCAGCTTGGACCAGGGGAATCTCTACGAGCAGTACTTC
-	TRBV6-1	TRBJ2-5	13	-	CASSEQGFETQYF	TGTGCCAGCAGTGAACAGGGATTCGAGACCCAGTACTTC
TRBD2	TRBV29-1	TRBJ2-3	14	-	CSVDVTSGTDTQYF	TGCAGCGTTGATGTTACTAGCGGCACAGATACGCAGTATTTT
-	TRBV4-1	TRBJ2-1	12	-	CASSGIRNEQFF	TGCGCCAGCTCGGGGATTCGGAATGAGCAGTTCTTC